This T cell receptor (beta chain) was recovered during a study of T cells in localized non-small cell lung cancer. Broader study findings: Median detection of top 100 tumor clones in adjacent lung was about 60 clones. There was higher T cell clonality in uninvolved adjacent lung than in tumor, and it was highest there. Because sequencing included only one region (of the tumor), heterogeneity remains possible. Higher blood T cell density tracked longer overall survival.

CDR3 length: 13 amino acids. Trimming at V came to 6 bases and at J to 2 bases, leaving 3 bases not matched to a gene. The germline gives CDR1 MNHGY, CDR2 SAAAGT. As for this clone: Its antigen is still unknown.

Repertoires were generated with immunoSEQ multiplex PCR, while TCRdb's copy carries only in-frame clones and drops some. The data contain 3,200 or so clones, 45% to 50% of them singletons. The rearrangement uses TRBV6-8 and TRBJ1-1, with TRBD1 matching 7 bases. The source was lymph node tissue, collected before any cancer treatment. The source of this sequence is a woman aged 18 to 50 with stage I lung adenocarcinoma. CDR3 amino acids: CASRTGTNTEAFF. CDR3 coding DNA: TGTGCCAGCAGGACAGGGACTAACACTGAAGCTTTCTTT.